The rows below give T cell receptor beta chains drawn from one sample of a study of T cell responses to AZD1222 COVID-19 vaccine. The table came from immunoSEQ multiplex PCR; TCRdb's copy has only in-frame clones and leaves some out. The sample yields 80,000 or so clones, roughly 85% seen once. Sequenced material: peripheral blood, taken on day 0 of AZD1222 vaccination. Receptors originate from an adult in good health. The CDR3 runs from the conserved cysteine through the conserved F or W. The D gene is left open where the match is weak. Clone size is given for some rows only: seen once, a few or many times, or a class if the clone is expanded.

TRBJ2-7,TRBV9,.,.,TGTGCCAGCAGCTTATCCCCGGGAGCGTACGAGCAGTACTTC,CASSLSPGAYEQYF
TRBJ1-2,TRBV11-2,.,.,TGTGCCAGCAGCTTAGACGGAGCTAACTATGGCTACACCTTC,CASSLDGANYGYTF
TRBJ1-1,TRBV4-1,.,.,TGCGCCAGCAGCCAACAATCCAATTGGGGCGGGGGGAACACTGAAGCTTTCTTT,CASSQQSNWGGGNTEAFF
TRBJ2-1,TRBV7-9,TRBD2,.,TGTGCCAGCAGAAGCGGGAGGGCCTGGAATGAGCAGTTCTTC,CASRSGRAWNEQFF
TRBJ2-5,TRBV30,.,.,TGTGCCTGGAGGCTGGGGGAGACCCAGTACTTC,CAWRLGETQYF
TRBJ1-2,TRBV19,.,.,TGTGCCAGTAACCTACCGGGGGGCGCTGTTGGCTACACCTTC,CASNLPGGAVGYTF
TRBJ1-1,TRBV11-2,.,.,TGTGCCAGCACCCTCTCCGGACTCATGAACACTGAAGCTTTCTTT,CASTLSGLMNTEAFF
TRBJ1-5,TRBV5-4,TRBD1,.,TGTGCCAGCAGCTCGTTCCCGGGACAGGGGCGCCCTTTAAACAATCAGCCCCAGCATTTT,CASSSFPGQGRPLNNQPQHF
TRBJ1-1,TRBV6-2/TRBV6-3,.,.,TGTGCCAGCAGCAGCAAGGTCGGTTCTATGAACACTGAAGCTTTCTTT,CASSSKVGSMNTEAFF
TRBJ1-6,TRBV5-6,.,once,TGTGCCAGCGGGGGGGAAGGTATCGGTTCACCCCTCCACTTT,CASGGEGIGSPLHF
TRBJ1-5,TRBV15,TRBD1,.,TGTGCCACCAGCAGCTTACAGGGGAGCAATCAGCCCCAGCATTTT,CATSSLQGSNQPQHF
TRBJ2-1,TRBV7-8,.,.,TGTGCCAGCAGCTTAGGACTTGACAATGAGCAGTTCTTC,CASSLGLDNEQFF
TRBJ1-2,TRBV6-5,.,.,TGTGCCAGCAGCACGGACAATTCCGGCTATGGCTACACCTTC,CASSTDNSGYGYTF
TRBJ2-2,TRBV3-1/TRBV3-2,TRBD2,.,TGTGCCAGCGGGGGACTAGCGGGAGAAAACACCGGGGAGCTGTTTTTT,CASGGLAGENTGELFF
TRBJ2-3,TRBV4-1,TRBD2,.,TGCGCCAGCAGCCCCGGGCTAGCGGGAGTGAGTAATACGCAGTATTTT,CASSPGLAGVSNTQYF
TRBJ2-1,TRBV6-5,.,.,TGTGCCAGCAGTTCCCCTCCCCTCTCGCGCAATGAGCAGTTCTTC,CASSSPPLSRNEQFF
TRBJ1-2,TRBV19,.,once,TGTGCCAGTAGTATAGAAGGCAGGGCGGCTGGCTACACCTTC,CASSIEGRAAGYTF
TRBJ1-1,TRBV5-5,TRBD1,.,TGTGCCAGCAGCTTGGAGGGGGCAACTGAAGCTTTCTTT,CASSLEGATEAFF
TRBJ1-1,TRBV14,.,.,TGTGCCAGCAGCCCACAGGGAGATACTGAAGCTTTCTTT,CASSPQGDTEAFF
TRBJ2-7,TRBV19,.,.,TGTGCCAGTAGTCCTCGGACAGCCCTCGAGCAGTACTTC,CASSPRTALEQYF
TRBJ2-1,TRBV7-3,TRBD2,.,TGTGCCAGCAGCCTAACTAGCGGGAATTACAATGAGCAGTTCTTC,CASSLTSGNYNEQFF
TRBJ1-3,TRBV6-5,.,.,TGTGCCAGCAGTAGCGGATCTGCAGGAAACACCATATATTTT,CASSSGSAGNTIYF
TRBJ2-1,TRBV21-1,.,.,TGTGCCAGCAGCGGCTACAAAGGTGCGGGGAGAGTCAACAATGAGCAGTTCTTC,CASSGYKGAGRVNNEQFF
TRBJ2-7,TRBV6-6,.,.,TGTGCCAGCAGCCCGGGTGACTACGAGCAGTACTTC,CASSPGDYEQYF
TRBJ1-2,TRBV19,TRBD1,.,TGTGCCGCAGGGGGCGTCTATGGCTACACCTTC,CAAGGVYGYTF
TRBJ2-1,TRBV9,TRBD2,.,TGTGCCAGCAGCGTCGGCGGGGGCTCCTACAATGAGCAGTTCTTC,CASSVGGGSYNEQFF
TRBJ1-2,TRBV18,.,.,TGTGCCAGCTCACTACTACAGGTCCACACCTTC,CASSLLQVHTF
TRBJ2-5,TRBV7-3,.,.,TGTGCCAGCAGCCTCTCGGGGCATCAGGAGACCCAGTACTTC,CASSLSGHQETQYF
TRBJ2-3,TRBV7-3,TRBD1,once,TGTGCCAGCAGCAAGAGCGGACAGGGCACAGATACGCAGTATTTT,CASSKSGQGTDTQYF
TRBJ1-1,TRBV4-3,.,.,TGCGCCAGCAGCCAAGAGAAGGGAGACCTGAACACTGAAGCTTTCTTT,CASSQEKGDLNTEAFF
TRBJ1-1,TRBV6-5,.,.,TGTGCCAGCAGTTACTCACCGACCCGGAGGACTGAAGCTTTCTTT,CASSYSPTRRTEAFF
TRBJ1-4,TRBV30,.,.,TGTGCCTGGAGTGAGGAGGCGGAAAAACTGTTTTTT,CAWSEEAEKLFF
TRBJ1-1,TRBV13,.,.,TGTGCCAGCAGCTCAATTATACAGGTGAACACTGAAGCTTTCTTT,CASSSIIQVNTEAFF
TRBJ1-1,TRBV4-3,.,.,TGCGCCAGCAGCCAAGATCAGGGCAGTAGAACTGAAGCTTTCTTT,CASSQDQGSRTEAFF
TRBJ2-1,TRBV19,.,.,TGTGCCACCCAAGGAAGTCGGAGCGGGTACAATGAGCAGTTCTTC,CATQGSRSGYNEQFF
TRBJ1-2,TRBV19,.,.,TGTGCCAGTAGTATGGGGGACCCTCGCTACACCTTC,CASSMGDPRYTF
TRBJ1-1,TRBV5-4,TRBD1,.,TGTGCCAGCAGCTCGACAGGGGGACTGAACACTGAAGCTTTCTTT,CASSSTGGLNTEAFF
TRBJ2-7,TRBV6-1,.,.,TGTGCCAGCAGTGAACCTACTACCTACGAGCAGTACTTC,CASSEPTTYEQYF
TRBJ2-5,TRBV30,.,.,TGTGCCTGGAGTGTAGGCGGCTCCCAAGAGACCCAGTACTTC,CAWSVGGSQETQYF
TRBJ2-7,TRBV6-5,.,few,TGTGCCAGCAGAACAGGGAGGCCGATCTACGAGCAGTACTTC,CASRTGRPIYEQYF
TRBJ2-1,TRBV30,.,.,TGTGCCTGGAGTACCAGGGGAGGCAATGAGCAGTTCTTC,CAWSTRGGNEQFF
TRBJ1-2,TRBV18,.,once,TGTGCCAGCTCACCTGACACAAACTATGGCTACACCTTC,CASSPDTNYGYTF
TRBJ1-2,TRBV28,.,.,TGTGCCAGCACCGTGGCGGGGGGCTACACCTTC,CASTVAGGYTF
TRBJ2-3,TRBV7-8,TRBD1,.,TGTGCCAGCAGCGACCGAGGGGGCCCTTGGGATACGCAGTATTTT,CASSDRGGPWDTQYF
TRBJ1-1,TRBV19,TRBD1,.,TGTGCCAGCAGAGACAGGGACACTGAAGCTTTCTTT,CASRDRDTEAFF
TRBJ2-2,TRBV5-5,TRBD2,.,TGTGCCAGCAGCCCGGGACTAGCGGGGAGCGGGGAGCTGTTTTTT,CASSPGLAGSGELFF
TRBJ2-5,TRBV6-5,TRBD2,.,TGTGCCACCGGGACTAGCGGGGAAGAGACCCAGTACTTC,CATGTSGEETQYF
TRBJ1-4,TRBV5-1,TRBD1,.,TGCGCCAGCAGCTTGGCCACAGGGGCGGAAAAACTGTTTTTT,CASSLATGAEKLFF
TRBJ2-1,TRBV5-4,.,.,TGTGCCAGCAGCCGGGATCTCTCCTACAATGAGCAGTTCTTC,CASSRDLSYNEQFF
TRBJ2-1,TRBV18,.,.,TGTGCCAGCTCTCCACTAGTCGAATCCTACAATGAGCAGTTCTTC,CASSPLVESYNEQFF
TRBJ1-1,TRBV2,.,once,TGTGCCAGCAGGGGAACTGAAGCTTTCTTT,CASRGTEAFF
TRBJ1-4,TRBV14,TRBD1,.,TGTGCCAGCAGCAGAACAGGACAGGGGAATGAAAAACTGTTTTTT,CASSRTGQGNEKLFF
TRBJ1-2,TRBV25-1,.,.,TGTGCCAGCAGTAACGCGTCATCCGGCTACACCTTC,CASSNASSGYTF
TRBJ2-1,TRBV5-1,TRBD1,.,TGCGCCAGCAGCCCGTGGGTTGACAGGGGAGATGAGCAGTTCTTC,CASSPWVDRGDEQFF
TRBJ1-1,TRBV27,TRBD1,.,TGTGCCAGCAGTGAACGACAGGGGGCTACTGAAGCTTTCTTT,CASSERQGATEAFF
TRBJ2-5,TRBV5-1,TRBD2,.,TGCGCCAGCAGCTTGCTCCTAGCGGGGGTGGGGCAAGAGACCCAGTACTTC,CASSLLLAGVGQETQYF
TRBJ2-1,TRBV11-2,TRBD2,.,TGTGCCAGCAGCCCCACTAGCGGGAGGCGCTTTCGTAATGAGCAGTTCTTC,CASSPTSGRRFRNEQFF